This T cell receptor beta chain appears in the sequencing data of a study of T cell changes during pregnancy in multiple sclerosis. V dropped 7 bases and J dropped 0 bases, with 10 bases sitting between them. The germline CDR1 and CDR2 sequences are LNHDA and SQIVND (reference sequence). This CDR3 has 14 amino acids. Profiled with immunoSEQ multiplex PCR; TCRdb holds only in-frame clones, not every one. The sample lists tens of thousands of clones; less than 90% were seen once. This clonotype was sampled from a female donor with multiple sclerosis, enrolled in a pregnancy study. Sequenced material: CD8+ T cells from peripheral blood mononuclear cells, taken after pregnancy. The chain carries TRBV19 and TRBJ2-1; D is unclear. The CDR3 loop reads CASKDSRSYNEQFF. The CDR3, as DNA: TGTGCCAGTAAAGACTCCCGCTCCTACAATGAGCAGTTCTTC.